This T cell receptor beta chain was identified during a study of blood T cells in healthy people across ages. Study outcomes and limitations: Age brought a roughly linear fall in TCR beta diversity measured per million T cells.

Each sample yielded at least 6 micrograms of PBMC total RNA. Primed by a sample-barcoded 5' primer and a J-beta primer mix, a second PCR proceeded for 7 to 11 cycles. TCRdb analysed the 5' RACE reads with MiXCR anew, one entry per CDR3 protein. This table holds about 970,000 distinct CDR3 sequences, roughly 51% found once. The germline V gene encodes CDR1 MNHEY and CDR2 SVGAGI. The CDR3 runs 14 residues. In the case of this clonotype: Antigen specificity is unknown. At one of its ends the junction is not consistent with the germline gene, which may arise from a read error.

This receptor was taken from a woman in her fifties or sixties in good health. Sequenced: blood. The chain couples TRBV6-5 to TRBJ1-1; 7 bases map to TRBD1. CDR3 nucleotides: TGTGCCAGCAACGTGGGACAGCCGAACACTGGAGCTTTCTTT. Amino acids: CASNVGQPNTGAFF.